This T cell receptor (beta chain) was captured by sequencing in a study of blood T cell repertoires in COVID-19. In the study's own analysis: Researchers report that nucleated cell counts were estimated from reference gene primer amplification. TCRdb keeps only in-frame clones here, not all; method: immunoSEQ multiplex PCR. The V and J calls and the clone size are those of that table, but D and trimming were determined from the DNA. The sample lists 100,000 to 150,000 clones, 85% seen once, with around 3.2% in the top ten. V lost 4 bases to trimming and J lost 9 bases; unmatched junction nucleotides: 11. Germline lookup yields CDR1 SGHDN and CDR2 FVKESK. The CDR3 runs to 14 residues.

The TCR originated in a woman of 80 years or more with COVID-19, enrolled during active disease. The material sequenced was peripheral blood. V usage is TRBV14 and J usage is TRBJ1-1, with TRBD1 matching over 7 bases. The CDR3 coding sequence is TGTGCCAGCAGCCCCGACAGGGTGTACGGTAAAGCTTTCTTT. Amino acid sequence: CASSPDRVYGKAFF.